The T cell receptor (beta chain) described here comes from a study of cytomegalovirus exposure and HLA in healthy donors. Study information: It was reported in a later analysis that the 100 to 150 validation repertoires used the same platform as the approximately 650 first-cohort repertoires. Study outcomes and limitations: Overall, around 150 TCR beta chains were annotated as cytomegalovirus-associated. Most observed TCR sequences were rare, whereas some public TCRs were detected in many donors.

TCRdb's copy holds only in-frame clones and misses some; the assay was immunoSEQ multiplex PCR. The profile covers about 73,000 clones, with approximately 95% appearing a single time and about 3% taken by the ten largest. In regard to this clone: Antigen: not known.

Per the germline V gene, CDR1 is MNHEY and CDR2 is SMNVEV (reference sequence). The CDR3 runs to 14 residues. After removal of 6 bases from V and 3 bases from J, the junction contained 5 bases not matched to a gene. This clonotype was obtained from a man aged 18 to 30 in good health and CMV-seronegative. The gene calls are TRBV27 and TRBJ1-1, with 9 positions matching TRBD1. The specimen was PBMCs. This chain's CDR3 is CASRPGQGHTEAFF. The CDR3 bases are TGTGCCAGCAGACCGGGACAGGGCCACACTGAAGCTTTCTTT.